The 32 T cell receptor beta chains reported below all come from one sample, sequenced in a study of OX40 agonist ivuxolimab in advanced cancers. This table comes from immunoSEQ multiplex PCR, and its TCRdb copy is limited to in-frame clones, with some not included. Of about 39,000 clones in the sample, approximately 90% were seen once. The sequenced sample was CD4+ or CD8+ T cells sorted from blood, obtained in a trial of the OX40 agonist ivuxolimab. These receptors were collected from an adult with an advanced solid tumor such as melanoma, head and neck, liver or kidney cancer.

The chain joins TRBV7-9 to TRBJ2-3, with 7 bases matching TRBD2. The junction had 8 bases not matched to a gene; V was cut back by 4 bases and J by 4 bases. The CDR3 has 15 residues. Per germline, CDR1 SEHNR and CDR2 FQNEAQ (reference sequence). The CDR3 DNA reads TGTGCCAGCAGCTCCCACGCGGGGGTGGCAGATACGCAGTATTTT. Protein: CASSSHAGVADTQYF.

V usage is TRBV7-2 and J usage is TRBJ2-5; 7 nucleotides agree with TRBD2. Trimming took 2 bases from V and 2 from J; bases not matched to a gene: 11. There are 17 residues in the CDR3. Germline V CDR1 and CDR2: SGHTA, FQGNSA. The CDR3 spells CASSLYTGGSYQETQYF. The DNA of the CDR3 is TGTGCCAGCAGCTTATATACCGGCGGGAGCTATCAAGAGACCCAGTACTTC.

The chain is built from TRBV28 and TRBJ2-1, with 8 bases matching TRBD2. Germline assignment: CDR1 MDHEN and CDR2 SYDVKM. The CDR3 is made up of 15 amino acids. V dropped 6 bases and J dropped 3; count of bases not matched to a gene: 7. This CDR3 is CASRSGLGFYNEQFF. CDR3 in DNA: TGTGCCAGCAGGTCGGGACTAGGCTTCTACAATGAGCAGTTCTTC.

The chain carries TRBV6-1 and TRBJ2-1, with D perhaps TRBD2 (6 bases). Germline V gene data show CDR1 as MNHNS and CDR2 as SASEGT. The ends were cut back, 7 bases at V and 11 bases at J, with 12 bases in the middle. This CDR3 comprises 11 residues. CDR3 residues: CASIRGRQQFF. The CDR3 region has the DNA TGTGCCAGCATTCGGGGGAGGCAGCAGTTCTTC.

V is TRBV27 and J is TRBJ2-7; D gene unclear. The ends were cut back, 0 bases at V and 2 bases at J, with 8 bases in the middle. This CDR3 spans 14 amino acids. Germline CDR1 reads MNHEY; CDR2 reads SMNVEV (reference sequence). The CDR3 is CASSLSGTTYEQYF. The CDR3 DNA follows: TGTGCCAGCAGTTTATCTGGCACCACCTACGAGCAGTACTTC.

The rearrangement uses TRBV13 and TRBJ2-7, with TRBD2 matching 9 bases. Germline CDR1 PRHDT, CDR2 FYEKMQ (reference sequence). The CDR3 spans 14 residues. V was clipped by 6 bases and J by 7 bases; unmatched bases: 10. The CDR3 sequence is CASRSGGRAWEQYF. The CDR3 DNA follows: TGTGCCAGCAGGAGTGGCGGGAGGGCATGGGAGCAGTACTTC.

The chain is built from TRBV5-1 and TRBJ2-7; 10 bases match TRBD1. Germline V gene lookup returns CDR1 SGHRS and CDR2 YFSETQ. V dropped 4 bases and J dropped 3; count of bases not matched to a gene: 4. The CDR3 runs 14 residues. In DNA, the CDR3 is TGCGCCAGCAGCACCGGACAGGGGGTCTACGAGCAGTACTTC. It codes for CASSTGQGVYEQYF.

In its sample, this clone was seen once. The V call is TRBV7-2, the J call TRBJ1-5; TRBD1 might be the D (5 bases). Trimming pared 1 base from V and 9 bases from J, leaving 10 bases between. The CDR3 consists of 13 residues. Germline V gene data show CDR1 as SGHTA and CDR2 as FQGNSA. The CDR3 DNA reads TGTGCCAGCAGCTTAGGTAGGGGATGGCCCCAGCATTTT. It translates to CASSLGRGWPQHF.

The chain employs TRBV27 and TRBJ1-2, with 7 positions matching TRBD1. Unmatched junction bases numbered 4, after V lost 5 bases and J lost 4 bases. CDR3 length equals 13 residues. Germline values: CDR1 MNHEY, CDR2 SMNVEV (reference sequence). For the CDR3, the DNA is TGTGCCAGCAGTAAACAGGGGACCTATGGCTACACCTTC. Its translation: CASSKQGTYGYTF.

V usage is TRBV11-2 and J usage is TRBJ2-5; perhaps D is TRBD1 or TRBD2 (5 bases each). The V end was cut by 7 bases, the J end by 4 bases, with 16 bases between. From germline, CDR1 is SGHAT and CDR2 FQNNGV. The CDR3 covers 14 residues. The CDR3: CASNLNGGGETQYF. Written as DNA, the CDR3 is TGTGCCAGCAACCTGAATGGGGGTGGAGAGACCCAGTACTTC.

The chain recombines TRBV2 with TRBJ2-7; D possibly corresponds to TRBD2 (6 bases). CDR3 length equals 13 residues. V lost 7 bases and J lost 1, with 11 bases in between. The germline V gene encodes CDR1 SNHLY and CDR2 FYNNEI. As DNA, the CDR3 is TGTGCCAGCAAGGAACTAGCATCCTACGAGCAGTACTTC. Its protein is CASKELASYEQYF.

This clone was detected once. V and J are TRBV6-6 and TRBJ1-2; no clear D gene. There are 13 residues in the CDR3. Germline CDR1 reads MNHNY; CDR2 reads SVGAGI (reference sequence). V was cut by 0 bases and J by 6 bases, with 8 bases left in between. The CDR3 is CASSYSDRNGYTF. As DNA, the CDR3 is TGTGCCAGCAGTTACTCGGATAGAAATGGCTACACCTTC.

A single count supports this clone. The chain joins TRBV7-9 to TRBJ2-2; possibly TRBD1 or TRBD2 for D (6 bases each). The V gene lost 5 bases and the J gene lost 1 base, with 14 bases spanning the gap. Germline V lookup: CDR1 SEHNR, CDR2 FQNEAQ (reference sequence). The length of the CDR3 is 16 residues. CDR3 nucleotide sequence: TGTGCCAGCAGCCCGCCGGAGGGACAGAACACCGGGGAGCTGTTTTTT. It codes for CASSPPEGQNTGELFF. The whole variable domain, filled in from reference TRBV7-9 and TRBJ2-2, reads DTGVSQNPRHKITKRGQNVTFRCDPISEHNRLYWYRQTLGQGPEFLTYFQNEAQLEKSRLLSDRFSAERPKGSFSTLEIQRTEQGDSAMYLCASSPPEGQNTGELFFGEGSRLTVL.

The rearrangement uses TRBV29-1 and TRBJ2-1; 15 bases line up with TRBD2. Germline trimming cut 0 bases from V and 7 bases from J; bases unmatched to any gene: 10. The CDR3 consists of 18 residues. Germline CDR1 and CDR2: SQVTM and ANQGSEA. The CDR3 loop is CSVEDAIRGLAGGNEQFF. In nucleotides, the CDR3 is TGCAGCGTTGAAGATGCGATCAGAGGACTAGCGGGAGGGAATGAGCAGTTCTTC.

This chain connects TRBV30 to TRBJ1-3; D gene ambiguous. CDR1 GTSNPN and CDR2 SVGIG come from the germline V gene (reference sequence). CDR3 length: 12 amino acids. Deletions cut 5 bases from V and 2 bases from J, with 7 bases between. The CDR3, as DNA: TGTGCCTGGGTACTGGCTGGAAACACCATATATTTT. Amino acid sequence: CAWVLAGNTIYF.

The rearrangement uses TRBV9 and TRBJ2-7; the D gene is possibly TRBD2 (5 bases). Per germline, CDR1 SGDLS and CDR2 YYNGEE. The CDR3 runs 14 residues. V lost 3 bases and J lost 0, with 10 bases in between. In DNA, the CDR3 is TGTGCCAGCAGCGGTAGCGAAAGCTCCTACGAGCAGTACTTC. Translating gives CASSGSESSYEQYF.

This chain joins TRBV7-6 and TRBJ2-2, with D perhaps being TRBD1 or TRBD2 (5 bases each). This CDR3 has 15 residues. CDR1 SGHVS and CDR2 FNYEAQ come from the germline V gene. V lost 4 bases and J lost 7, with 16 bases in between. As DNA, the CDR3 is TGTGCCAGCAGCTGGGACCCCGGTTTGGGCGGGGAGCTGTTTTTT. Translation gives CASSWDPGLGGELFF.

The rearrangement links TRBV2 to TRBJ2-5; D perhaps matches TRBD1 (6 bases). V lost 9 bases and J 5 bases, leaving 13 bases between the germline ends. Germline lookup yields CDR1 SNHLY and CDR2 FYNNEI. This CDR3 has 12 residues. CDR3 region: CASSRQGETQYF. The CDR3 DNA reads as TGTGCCAGTTCAAGGCAGGGGGAGACCCAGTACTTC.

This chain links TRBV27 with TRBJ2-2; 10 bases are shared with TRBD2. V gave up 2 bases and J gave up 6 bases; unmatched junction bases: 9. Germline-derived CDR1 and CDR2 are MNHEY and SMNVEV (reference sequence). CDR3 length: 17 residues. The CDR3, as DNA: TGTGCCAGCAGTTTAGTTTCCCTAGCGGGAGAGGCCGGGGAGCTGTTTTTT. This encodes CASSLVSLAGEAGELFF.

The V call is TRBV11-2, the J call TRBJ1-4; maybe TRBD1 (5 bases). This CDR3 comprises 13 residues. Germline V lookup: CDR1 SGHAT, CDR2 FQNNGV. V was trimmed by 4 bases and J by 11 bases, leaving 14 bases between them. The CDR3 here is CASSSVGRDKLFF. For the CDR3, the DNA is TGTGCCAGCAGCTCCGTAGGGAGGGACAAACTGTTTTTT.

This clone was picked up one time. The chain has TRBV5-1 and TRBJ1-1, with D unresolved. The CDR3 consists of 13 residues. V was cut by 7 bases and J by 0 bases, with 10 bases left in between. Germline V lookup: CDR1 SGHRS, CDR2 YFSETQ. CDR3 in amino acids: CASQLSVNTEAFF. The DNA of the CDR3 is TGCGCCAGCCAGCTCTCTGTGAACACTGAAGCTTTCTTT.

The genes are TRBV28 and TRBJ2-1; TRBD1 matches at 12 bases. V lost 4 bases, J lost 12 bases, and 7 bases stayed unmatched. This CDR3 is built from 14 residues. From germline, CDR1 is MDHEN and CDR2 SYDVKM. The CDR3 loop reads CASSSGTGGAGQFF. The CDR3 bases are TGTGCCAGCAGTTCCGGGACAGGGGGCGCAGGGCAGTTCTTC.

The chain recombines TRBV30 with TRBJ2-3; no reliable D call. The germline V gene encodes CDR1 GTSNPN and CDR2 SVGIG (reference sequence). The ends were cut back, 0 bases at V and 1 base at J, with 11 bases in the middle. This CDR3 has 15 amino acids. This CDR3 reads CAWSVLYQGTDTQYF. The DNA of the CDR3 is TGTGCCTGGAGTGTCTTATATCAGGGCACAGATACGCAGTATTTT.

This rearrangement joins TRBV27 to TRBJ2-7; 9 bases are shared with TRBD2. Trimming cost V 6 bases and J 3 bases; bases outside gene matches: 9. The CDR3 consists of 15 residues. CDR1 MNHEY and CDR2 SMNVEV come from the germline V gene (reference sequence). CDR3: CASSPGTSGFYEQYF. CDR3 nucleotide sequence: TGTGCCAGCAGCCCTGGCACTAGCGGGTTCTACGAGCAGTACTTC.

The chain carries TRBV13 and TRBJ2-1; D remains unclear. The CDR3 is 18 amino acids. CDR1 PRHDT and CDR2 FYEKMQ come from the germline V gene (reference sequence). Between the trimmed V and J ends, which lost 0 bases and 4 bases, there was a span of 19 bases. The CDR3, as DNA: TGTGCCAGCAGCTTAGGCCAAAAGCCCTTCGGCCCTTACAATGAGCAGTTCTTC. Its protein product is CASSLGQKPFGPYNEQFF. The full variable domain, with the rest looked up from reference TRBV13 and TRBJ2-1, is AAGVIQSPRHLIKEKRETATLKCYPIPRHDTVYWYQQGPGQDPQFLISFYEKMQSDKGSIPDRFSAQQFSDYHSELNMSSLELGDSALYFCASSLGQKPFGPYNEQFFGPGTRLTVL.

The V and J genes are TRBV29-1 and TRBJ2-7, with 7 bases fitting TRBD2. The CDR3 is made up of 15 amino acids. V was pared by 3 bases and J by 2 bases, with 10 bases of the junction left unmatched. Germline V lookup: CDR1 SQVTM, CDR2 ANQGSEA. The CDR3 spells CSVDSGDYSPYEQYF. The CDR3 DNA reads TGCAGCGTTGATTCGGGGGACTACTCTCCCTACGAGCAGTACTTC.

This sequence joins TRBV19 and TRBJ2-1; D ambiguous. Trimming left V 3 bases short and J 0 bases short, with 9 bases between. CDR1 is LNHDA, CDR2 SQIVND, per germline (reference sequence). The CDR3 is made up of 15 amino acids. The CDR3 protein is CASSIGASSYNEQFF. The CDR3 nucleotides are TGTGCCAGTAGTATTGGAGCGAGCTCCTACAATGAGCAGTTCTTC.

The chain has TRBV20-1 and TRBJ2-1; TRBD1 might be the D (6 bases). Trimming left V 5 bases short and J 7 bases short, with 9 bases between. Germline V lookup: CDR1 DFQATT, CDR2 SNEGSKA (reference sequence). CDR3 length equals 11 residues. DNA of the CDR3: TGCAGTGCTCTACAGGGAAATGAGCAGTTCTTC. It specifies CSALQGNEQFF.

The J gene is TRBJ1-1, the V gene TRBV19; D not resolved. The V and J ends lost 3 bases and 1 base respectively, with 6 bases between them. The CDR3 extends over 13 amino acids. Germline values: CDR1 LNHDA, CDR2 SQIVND (reference sequence). CDR3 in amino acids: CASSIMGNTEAFF. CDR3 nucleotides: TGTGCCAGTAGTATTATGGGGAACACTGAAGCTTTCTTT.

This clone was observed a single time. The CDR3 region has the DNA TGTGCCAGCAGCTTAGGAACTAGCGAAAGCTACAATGAGCAGTTCTTC. This translates into CASSLGTSESYNEQFF. The V gene is TRBV28, the J gene TRBJ2-1; 7 bases match TRBD2. Germline lookup yields CDR1 MDHEN and CDR2 SYDVKM. V shed 6 bases and J 3 bases; nucleotides not matched to a gene: 11. There are 16 residues in the CDR3.

The gene calls are TRBV7-3 and TRBJ2-3; TRBD1 aligns across 7 bases. Trimming removed 5 bases from V and 4 bases from J; junction bases left unmatched: 9. CDR3 size: 15 residues. Germline V gene sequence: CDR1 SGHTA, CDR2 FQGTGA. The CDR3 DNA sequence: TGTGCCAGCAGCCTCGGGCAGGGGGAAGCAGATACGCAGTATTTT. This gives the protein CASSLGQGEADTQYF.

The chain has TRBV30 and TRBJ2-7, with D perhaps TRBD1 (6 bases). Germline V lookup: CDR1 GTSNPN, CDR2 SVGIG (reference sequence). The CDR3 is 14 residues long. V lost 1 base and J lost 6, with 16 bases in between. This chain's CDR3 is CAWSAWGRGSEQYF. Written as DNA, the CDR3 is TGTGCCTGGAGTGCATGGGGGCGCGGGTCCGAGCAGTACTTC.